The 2 T cell receptor beta chains reported below all come from one sample, sequenced in a study of OX40 agonist ivuxolimab in advanced cancers. Repertoires were generated with immunoSEQ multiplex PCR, while TCRdb's copy carries only in-frame clones and drops some. The sample has tens of thousands of clones, about 91% seen once. The sample in question was CD4+ or CD8+ T cells sorted from blood, obtained in a trial of the OX40 agonist ivuxolimab. These receptors were collected from an adult with an advanced solid tumor such as melanoma, head and neck, liver or kidney cancer.

The chain links TRBV19 to TRBJ1-5, with 7 bases aligning to TRBD1. J lost 2 bases, V lost 5 bases, and 0 bases had no gene match. From germline, CDR1 is LNHDA and CDR2 SQIVND (reference sequence). CDR3 length: 13 amino acids. CDR3 sequence: CASSGTGNQPQHF. CDR3 sequence (DNA): TGTGCCAGTAGTGGGACAGGCAATCAGCCCCAGCATTTT.

The chain joins TRBV21-1 to TRBJ2-5; the D call of TRBD2 is as the table states it, not checked on the DNA. TRBV21-1 is termed a pseudogene. The CDR3 contains 16 residues. DNA for the CDR3: TGTGCCAGCAGTCCGCTAGCGGCGAAAACACAAGAGACCCAGTACTTC. Protein: CASSPLAAKTQETQYF.